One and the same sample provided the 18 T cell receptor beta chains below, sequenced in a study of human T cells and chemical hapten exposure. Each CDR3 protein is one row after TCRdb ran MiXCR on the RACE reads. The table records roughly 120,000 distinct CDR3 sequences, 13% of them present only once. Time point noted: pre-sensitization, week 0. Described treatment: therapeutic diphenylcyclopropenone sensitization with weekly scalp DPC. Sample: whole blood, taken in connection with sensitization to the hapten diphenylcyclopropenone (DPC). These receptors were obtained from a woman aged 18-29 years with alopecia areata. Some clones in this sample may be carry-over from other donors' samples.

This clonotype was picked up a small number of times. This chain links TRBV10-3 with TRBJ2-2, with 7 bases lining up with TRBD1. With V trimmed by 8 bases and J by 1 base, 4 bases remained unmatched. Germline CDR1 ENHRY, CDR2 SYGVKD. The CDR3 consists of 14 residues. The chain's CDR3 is CAILTGMNTGELFF. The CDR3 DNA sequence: TGTGCCATCCTGACAGGGATGAACACCGGGGAGCTGTTTTTT.

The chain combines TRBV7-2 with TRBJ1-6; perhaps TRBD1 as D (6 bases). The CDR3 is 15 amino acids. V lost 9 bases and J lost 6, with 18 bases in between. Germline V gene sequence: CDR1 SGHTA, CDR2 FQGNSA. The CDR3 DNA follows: TGTGCCAGTAAAATTCCGGGACATCGTAATTCACCCCTCCACTTT. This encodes CASKIPGHRNSPLHF. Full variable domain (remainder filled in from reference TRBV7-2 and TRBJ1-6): GAGVSQSPSNKVTEKGKDVELRCDPISGHTALYWYRQSLGQGLEFLIYFQGNSAPDKSGLPSDRFSAERTGGSVSTLTIQRTQQEDSAVYLCASKIPGHRNSPLHFGNGTRLTVT.

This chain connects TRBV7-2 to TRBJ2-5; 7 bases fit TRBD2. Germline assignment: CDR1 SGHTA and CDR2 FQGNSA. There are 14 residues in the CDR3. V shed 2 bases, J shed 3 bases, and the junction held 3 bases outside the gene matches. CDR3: CASSLRDYEETQYF. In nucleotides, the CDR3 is TGTGCCAGCAGCTTAAGGGACTACGAAGAGACCCAGTACTTC. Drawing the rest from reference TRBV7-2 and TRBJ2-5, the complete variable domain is GAGVSQSPSNKVTEKGKDVELRCDPISGHTALYWYRQSLGQGLEFLIYFQGNSAPDKSGLPSDRFSAERTGGSVSTLTIQRTQQEDSAVYLCASSLRDYEETQYFGPGTRLLVL.

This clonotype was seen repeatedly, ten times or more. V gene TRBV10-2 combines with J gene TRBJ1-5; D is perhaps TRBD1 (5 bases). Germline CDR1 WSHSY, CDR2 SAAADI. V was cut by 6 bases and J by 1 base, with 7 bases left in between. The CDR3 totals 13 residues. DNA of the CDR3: TGCGCCAGCAGACGGGACAGCAATCAGCCCCAGCATTTT. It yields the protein CASRRDSNQPQHF.

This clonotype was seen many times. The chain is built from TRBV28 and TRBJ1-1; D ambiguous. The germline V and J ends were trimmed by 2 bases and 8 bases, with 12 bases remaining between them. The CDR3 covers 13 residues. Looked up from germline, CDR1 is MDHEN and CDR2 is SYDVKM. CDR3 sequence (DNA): TGTGCCAGCAGTTTAAGTGGTCAGTCAGAAGCTTTCTTT. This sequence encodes CASSLSGQSEAFF.

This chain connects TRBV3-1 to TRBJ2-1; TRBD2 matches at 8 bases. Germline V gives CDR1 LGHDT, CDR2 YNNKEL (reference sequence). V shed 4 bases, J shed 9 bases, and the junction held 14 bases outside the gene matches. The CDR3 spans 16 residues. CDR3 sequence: CASSPLEGLDGTEQFF. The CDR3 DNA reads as TGTGCCAGCAGCCCTCTCGAGGGACTAGACGGGACTGAGCAGTTCTTC.

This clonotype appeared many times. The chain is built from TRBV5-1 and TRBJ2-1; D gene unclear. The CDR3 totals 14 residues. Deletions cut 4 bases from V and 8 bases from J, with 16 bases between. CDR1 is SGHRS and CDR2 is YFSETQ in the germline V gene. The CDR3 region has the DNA TGCGCCAGCAGCCAGTTCAACAATATGGATGAGCAGTTCTTC. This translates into CASSQFNNMDEQFF.

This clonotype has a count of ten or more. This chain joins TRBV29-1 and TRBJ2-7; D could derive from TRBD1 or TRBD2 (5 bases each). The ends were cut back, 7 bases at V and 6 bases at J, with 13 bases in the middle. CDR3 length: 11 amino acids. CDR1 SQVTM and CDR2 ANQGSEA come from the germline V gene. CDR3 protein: CSASSGSEQYF. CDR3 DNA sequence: TGCAGCGCCTCCTCAGGGAGCGAGCAGTACTTC.

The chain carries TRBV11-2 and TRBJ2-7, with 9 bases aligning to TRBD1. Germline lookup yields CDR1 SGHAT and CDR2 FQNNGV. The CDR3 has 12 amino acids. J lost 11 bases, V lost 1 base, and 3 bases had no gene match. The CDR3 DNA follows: TGTGCCAGCAGCTTAGGGCGGACAGGGGAGTACTTC. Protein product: CASSLGRTGEYF. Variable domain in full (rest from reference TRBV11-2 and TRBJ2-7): EAGVAQSPRYKIIEKRQSVAFWCNPISGHATLYWYQQILGQGPKLLIQFQNNGVVDDSQLPKDRFSAERLKGVDSTLKIQPAKLEDSAVYLCASSLGRTGEYFGPGTRLTVT.

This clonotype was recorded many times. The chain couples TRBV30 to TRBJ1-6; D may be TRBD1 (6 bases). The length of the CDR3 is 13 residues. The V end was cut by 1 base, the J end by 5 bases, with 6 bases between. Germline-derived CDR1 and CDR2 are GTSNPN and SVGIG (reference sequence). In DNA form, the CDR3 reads TGTGCCTGGAGTGGGACAGATAATTCACCCCTCCACTTT. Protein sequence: CAWSGTDNSPLHF.

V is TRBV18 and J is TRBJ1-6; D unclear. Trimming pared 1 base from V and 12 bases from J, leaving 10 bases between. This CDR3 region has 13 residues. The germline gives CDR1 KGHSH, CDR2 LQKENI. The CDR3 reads CASSPQGVEPLHF. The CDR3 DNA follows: TGTGCCAGCTCACCACAGGGAGTGGAACCCCTCCACTTT. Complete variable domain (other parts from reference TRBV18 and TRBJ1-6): NAGVMQNPRHLVRRRGQEARLRCSPMKGHSHVYWYRQLPEEGLKFMVYLQKENIIDESGMPKERFSAEFPKEGPSILRIQQVVRGDSAAYFCASSPQGVEPLHFGNGTRLTVT.

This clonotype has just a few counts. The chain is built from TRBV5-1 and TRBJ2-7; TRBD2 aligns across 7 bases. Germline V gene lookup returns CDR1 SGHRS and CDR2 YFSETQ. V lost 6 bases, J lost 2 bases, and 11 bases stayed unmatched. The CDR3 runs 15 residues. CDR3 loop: CASTRDGTTTYEQYF. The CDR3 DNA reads TGCGCCAGCACTCGAGACGGGACTACCACCTACGAGCAGTACTTC.

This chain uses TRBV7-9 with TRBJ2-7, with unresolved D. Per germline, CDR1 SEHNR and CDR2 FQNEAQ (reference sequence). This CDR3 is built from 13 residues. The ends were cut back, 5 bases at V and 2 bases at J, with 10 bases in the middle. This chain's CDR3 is CASSRLTAYEQYF. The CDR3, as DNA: TGTGCCAGCAGCCGACTCACAGCCTACGAGCAGTACTTC.

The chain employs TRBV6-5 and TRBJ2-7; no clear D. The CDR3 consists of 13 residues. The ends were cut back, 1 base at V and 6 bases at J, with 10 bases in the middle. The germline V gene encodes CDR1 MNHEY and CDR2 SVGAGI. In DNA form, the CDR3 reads TGTGCCAGCAGTTACTTTTGGGGTAGCGAGCAGTACTTC. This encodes CASSYFWGSEQYF.

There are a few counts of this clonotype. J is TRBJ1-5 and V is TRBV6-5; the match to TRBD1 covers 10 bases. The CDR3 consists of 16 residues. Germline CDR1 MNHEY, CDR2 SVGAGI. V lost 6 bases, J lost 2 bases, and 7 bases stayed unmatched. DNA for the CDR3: TGTGCCAGCAGCCGGACAGGGGGAAATGGCAATCAGCCCCAGCATTTT. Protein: CASSRTGGNGNQPQHF.

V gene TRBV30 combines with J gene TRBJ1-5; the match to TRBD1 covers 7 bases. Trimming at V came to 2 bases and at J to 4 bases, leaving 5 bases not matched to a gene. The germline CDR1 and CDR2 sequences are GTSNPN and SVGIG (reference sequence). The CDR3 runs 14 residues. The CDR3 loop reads CAWSPMTGNQPQHF. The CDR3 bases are TGTGCCTGGAGTCCGATGACAGGGAATCAGCCCCAGCATTTT.

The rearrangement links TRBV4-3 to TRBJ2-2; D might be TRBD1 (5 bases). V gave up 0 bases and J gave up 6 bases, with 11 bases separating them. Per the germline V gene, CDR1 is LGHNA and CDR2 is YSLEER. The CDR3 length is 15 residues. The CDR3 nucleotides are TGCGCCAGCAGCCAAGATTTCAGGGAAGCCGGGGAGCTGTTTTTT. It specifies CASSQDFREAGELFF.

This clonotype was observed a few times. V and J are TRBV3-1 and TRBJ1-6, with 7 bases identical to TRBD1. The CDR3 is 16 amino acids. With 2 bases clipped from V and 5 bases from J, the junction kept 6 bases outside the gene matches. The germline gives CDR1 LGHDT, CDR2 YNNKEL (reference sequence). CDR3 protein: CASSQKGGQHNSPLHF. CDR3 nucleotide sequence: TGTGCCAGCAGCCAAAAGGGGGGACAGCATAATTCACCCCTCCACTTT. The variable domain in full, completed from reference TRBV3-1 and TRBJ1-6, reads DTAVSQTPKYLVTQMGNDKSIKCEQNLGHDTMYWYKQDSKKFLKIMFSYNNKELIINETVPNRFSPKSPDKAHLNLHINSLELGDSAVYFCASSQKGGQHNSPLHFGNGTRLTVT.